A single sample is the source of the 22 T cell receptor beta chains below, sequenced in a study of naive and memory T cell subsets. An equimolar mix of two oligonucleotides served as the beta constant-region primer for TRBC1 and TRBC2. Ligated cDNA was amplified by four rounds of PCR with nested alpha and beta constant-region primers and SP2. TCRdb fed the UMI-ligation and nested PCR reads into MiXCR, producing one record per CDR3 protein. Here the sample spans more than 100,000 distinct CDR3 sequences, roughly 32% being singletons. The sample taken for sequencing was central memory CD4+ T cells from blood. These receptor sequences come from a human donor in good health.

This clonotype was seen only a few times. The chain is built from TRBV27 and TRBJ2-7; D is unresolved. The CDR3 runs to 12 residues. The V gene lost 7 bases and the J gene lost 3 bases, with 10 bases spanning the gap. The V gene's germline CDR1 is MNHEY and CDR2 SMNVEV (reference sequence). CDR3 protein: CASILNFYEQYF. The CDR3 bases are TGTGCCAGCATCCTAAATTTCTACGAGCAGTACTTC.

In this sample, this clonotype turned up many times. The chain recombines TRBV20-1 with TRBJ2-1; D possibly corresponds to TRBD2 (6 bases). This CDR3 contains 15 residues. Per the germline V gene, CDR1 is DFQATT and CDR2 is SNEGSKA (reference sequence). Between the trimmed V and J ends, which lost 0 bases and 3 bases, there was a span of 12 bases. The CDR3 spells CSARELSGYYNEQFF. CDR3 coding DNA: TGCAGTGCTAGAGAGTTGAGCGGGTACTACAATGAGCAGTTCTTC.

There are many counts of this clonotype. This chain links TRBV15 with TRBJ2-1; 11 bases agree with TRBD1. CDR1 is LNHNV and CDR2 is YYDKDF in the germline V gene (reference sequence). V was clipped by 1 base and J by 0 bases; unmatched bases: 14. The CDR3 contains 21 residues. The CDR3 DNA is TGTGCCACCAGCAGAGGTTGGGACAGGGGGGGAATTCCGAGCTCCTACAATGAGCAGTTCTTC. Translating gives CATSRGWDRGGIPSSYNEQFF.

This clonotype was seen a few times. The rearrangement uses TRBV28 and TRBJ1-2; TRBD1 aligns across 7 bases. Trimming took 6 bases from V and 4 from J; bases not matched to a gene: 5. This CDR3 contains 13 residues. Germline V gene lookup returns CDR1 MDHEN and CDR2 SYDVKM. DNA for the CDR3: TGTGCCAGCAGATTCGACAGGGCCTATGGCTACACCTTC. The encoded protein is CASRFDRAYGYTF.

This clonotype was found a few times. The chain links TRBV12-3 or TRBV12-4 to TRBJ2-7; 7 bases match TRBD1. The CDR3 consists of 21 residues. V lost 5 bases to trimming and J lost 3 bases; unmatched junction nucleotides: 28. DNA of the CDR3: TGTGCCAGCAGTACCCAAACCCCTCGGGACAGCAGGCGCCTAGCCCTCTACGAGCAGTACTTC. Translation: CASSTQTPRDSRRLALYEQYF.

The chain couples TRBV2 to TRBJ2-1; 10 nucleotides agree with TRBD2. The CDR3 runs to 17 residues. V lost 4 bases and J lost 7; bases outside the gene matches: 13. CDR1 is SNHLY and CDR2 is FYNNEI in the germline V gene. CDR3 region: CASSALVGTSDRNEQFF. CDR3 nucleotides: TGTGCCAGCAGTGCCTTAGTTGGGACTAGCGACCGGAATGAGCAGTTCTTC.

This clonotype was detected a few times. V usage is TRBV7-2 and J usage is TRBJ2-3; the match to TRBD1 covers 8 bases. Germline V lookup: CDR1 SGHTA, CDR2 FQGNSA. CDR3 length: 16 amino acids. The ends lost 5 bases at V and 1 base at J; junction bases unmatched: 8. DNA for the CDR3: TGTGCCAGCAGCCCATTCGACAGGGGAGGCACAGATACGCAGTATTTT. Residues: CASSPFDRGGTDTQYF.

The chain recombines TRBV20-1 with TRBJ2-7; TRBD2 aligns across 11 bases. Germline loops: CDR1 DFQATT, CDR2 SNEGSKA (reference sequence). The length of the CDR3 is 15 residues. The ends lost 5 bases at V and 7 bases at J; junction bases unmatched: 13. The chain's CDR3 is CSAGSGTSGLREQYF. As DNA, the CDR3 is TGCAGTGCTGGATCCGGGACTAGCGGACTGCGGGAGCAGTACTTC.

This chain joins TRBV11-2 and TRBJ1-2; D call uncertain. The CDR3 extends over 18 amino acids. V lost 5 bases, J lost 0 bases, and 22 bases lay in between. Germline V gene data show CDR1 as SGHAT and CDR2 as FQNNGV. CDR3 DNA: TGTGCCAGCAGCAAGAGCGGAGGGCTTACTTACTCTAACTATGGCTACACCTTC. Translation: CASSKSGGLTYSNYGYTF.

This clonotype was seen many times. The chain has TRBV5-1 and TRBJ2-3; 8 bases map to TRBD2. After removal of 1 base from V and 0 bases from J, the junction contained 7 bases not matched to a gene. Germline values: CDR1 SGHRS, CDR2 YFSETQ. The CDR3 is made up of 17 amino acids. This CDR3 reads CASSLFSSSGSTDTQYF. In nucleotides, the CDR3 is TGCGCCAGCAGCTTGTTCTCATCTAGCGGGAGCACAGATACGCAGTATTTT.

The rearrangement uses TRBV30 and TRBJ1-1; 7 positions match TRBD1. The V and J ends lost 5 bases and 1 base, in that order; junction bases with no gene match: 1. Germline V gives CDR1 GTSNPN, CDR2 SVGIG (reference sequence). The CDR3 runs to 12 residues. Written as DNA, the CDR3 is TGTGCCTGGGGGACAGCGAACACTGAAGCTTTCTTT. Translation: CAWGTANTEAFF.

This chain connects TRBV3-1 to TRBJ1-2; maybe TRBD1 (5 bases). The germline V gene encodes CDR1 LGHDT and CDR2 YNNKEL (reference sequence). The CDR3 has 12 amino acids. Trimming removed 1 base from V and 9 bases from J, with 9 bases in between. The DNA for the CDR3 is TGTGCCAGCAGCCAAGGACCAGGGAGCTACACCTTC. Its translation is CASSQGPGSYTF.

The chain combines TRBV28 with TRBJ2-4, with 11 bases identical to TRBD1. The CDR3 runs to 15 residues. Germline CDR1 MDHEN, CDR2 SYDVKM. The trim removed 6 bases at V and 2 bases at J, leaving 3 bases unmatched. The chain's CDR3 is CASSGQGASKNIQYF. The CDR3 DNA reads TGTGCCAGCAGCGGACAGGGGGCATCCAAAAACATTCAGTACTTC.

In its sample, this clonotype was seen many times. This chain uses TRBV3-1 with TRBJ2-7, with D possibly TRBD2 on 6 matching bases. Trimming cost V 0 bases and J 5 bases, with 8 bases left between them. This CDR3 has 13 amino acids. Germline V gives CDR1 LGHDT, CDR2 YNNKEL (reference sequence). The CDR3: CASSQEDYNEQYF. DNA of the CDR3: TGTGCCAGCAGCCAAGAGGACTATAACGAGCAGTACTTC.

This clonotype was counted only a few times. This chain links TRBV6-2 or TRBV6-3 with TRBJ2-3; maybe TRBD2 (6 bases). The CDR3 covers 17 residues. Germline loops: CDR1 MNHEY, CDR2 SVGEGT. Trimming cost V 4 bases and J 1 base, with 18 bases left between them. The CDR3 DNA reads TGTGCCAGCAGTTCGGGTCTAGCGATTCAGGGCACAGATACGCAGTATTTT. This sequence encodes CASSSGLAIQGTDTQYF.

The chain employs TRBV24-1 and TRBJ2-3, with D unclear. The CDR3 has 15 amino acids. Germline loops: CDR1 KGHDR, CDR2 SFDVKD. The V end lost 1 base, the J end lost 0 bases, and 7 bases lay between the germline ends. The CDR3 DNA reads as TGTGCCACCAGTGATTTCGTGAGTAGCACAGATACGCAGTATTTT. Translation gives CATSDFVSSTDTQYF.

This clonotype has just a few counts. The J gene is TRBJ2-5, the V gene TRBV3-1, with 7 bases matching TRBD1. The V gene end was trimmed by 4 bases and the J gene end by 2 bases; junction bases not matched to a gene: 4. Germline assignment: CDR1 LGHDT and CDR2 YNNKEL (reference sequence). The length of the CDR3 is 14 residues. The CDR3 loop reads CASSRGTAQETQYF. DNA for the CDR3: TGTGCCAGCAGCCGGGGGACAGCTCAAGAGACCCAGTACTTC.

There are a few counts of this clonotype. This chain joins TRBV7-2 and TRBJ2-4; D gene ambiguous. The CDR3 contains 16 residues. V lost 2 bases, J lost 0 bases, and 11 bases lay in between. Germline V gene sequence: CDR1 SGHTA, CDR2 FQGNSA. The CDR3 loop is CASSLWGPLAKNIQYF. In DNA form, the CDR3 reads TGTGCCAGCAGCTTATGGGGTCCCTTAGCCAAAAACATTCAGTACTTC.

V gene TRBV11-3 combines with J gene TRBJ2-1; 7 bases fit TRBD1. CDR1 and CDR2 (germline): SGHNT, YENEEA. CDR3 size: 12 residues. Trimming took 6 bases from V and 12 from J; bases not matched to a gene: 8. This CDR3 reads CASSRDSVAQFF. CDR3 DNA sequence: TGTGCCAGCAGTCGGGACAGTGTAGCGCAGTTCTTC.

The sample holds a few counts of this clonotype. This chain joins TRBV5-4 and TRBJ1-5; 8 nucleotides agree with TRBD1. This CDR3 is built from 14 residues. Germline-derived CDR1 and CDR2 are SGHNT and YYREEE (reference sequence). The V segment lost 2 bases and the J segment 7 bases; nucleotides outside the gene matches: 5. The CDR3 bases are TGTGCCAGCAGCTTTCAGGGGGCTGAACAGCCCCAGCATTTT. As protein: CASSFQGAEQPQHF.

In its sample, this clonotype was seen many times. The genes are TRBV7-6 and TRBJ1-2, with D unresolved. The V end was cut by 1 base, the J end by 4 bases, with 10 bases between. The CDR3 extends over 14 amino acids. Germline-derived CDR1 and CDR2 are SGHVS and FNYEAQ. The CDR3 nucleotides are TGTGCCAGCAGCTTAGACGAATCTGGCTATGGCTACACCTTC. It is translated as CASSLDESGYGYTF.

The rearrangement uses TRBV29-1 and TRBJ1-1; unclear D gene. The CDR3 totals 11 residues. The V end lost 3 bases, the J end lost 11 bases, and 13 bases lay between the germline ends. Germline assignment: CDR1 SQVTM and CDR2 ANQGSEA. The CDR3: CSVERTGEAFF. DNA for the CDR3: TGCAGCGTTGAGAGGACCGGGGAGGCTTTCTTT.